The T cell receptor (beta chain) under discussion was sequenced for a study of T-cell reconstitution after alpha-beta-depleted transplantation in children. Notes on the study in general: Among T cells one year after transplant, newly produced cells accounted for most counts and diversity. Where alpha-beta T cells came from about two months after transplant was reportedly several hundred expanded graft clones. Several patients had high TCRbeta diversity at day 60; it came from surviving recipient T cells and thymic progenitors.

Germline loops: CDR1 MNHEY, CDR2 SMNVEV (reference sequence). This CDR3 has 14 amino acids. The V and J ends lost 6 bases and 7 bases respectively, with 16 bases between them. Note on this clonotype: Antigen specificity is unknown.

A TCRbeta library incorporating unique molecular identifiers was prepared. TCRdb re-called the PCR reads with MiXCR, one entry per CDR3 protein. The data show 250,000 or so distinct CDR3 sequences, 20% to 30% seen once. The rearrangement joins TRBV27 to TRBJ2-1; weak D call: TRBD2 (6 bases). This sequence was found in a female patient aged 2-9 years who had a stem cell transplant for congenital amegakaryocytic thrombocytopenia, so the T cells may come from the graft donor. The sample in question was PBMCs, mostly from graft donor cells, obtained 360 days after TCRalphabeta/CD19-depleted stem cell transplant. For the CDR3, the DNA is TGTGCCAGCAGCCGTACTAGCTCTGGTAATGAGCAGTTCTTC. Residues: CASSRTSSGNEQFF.